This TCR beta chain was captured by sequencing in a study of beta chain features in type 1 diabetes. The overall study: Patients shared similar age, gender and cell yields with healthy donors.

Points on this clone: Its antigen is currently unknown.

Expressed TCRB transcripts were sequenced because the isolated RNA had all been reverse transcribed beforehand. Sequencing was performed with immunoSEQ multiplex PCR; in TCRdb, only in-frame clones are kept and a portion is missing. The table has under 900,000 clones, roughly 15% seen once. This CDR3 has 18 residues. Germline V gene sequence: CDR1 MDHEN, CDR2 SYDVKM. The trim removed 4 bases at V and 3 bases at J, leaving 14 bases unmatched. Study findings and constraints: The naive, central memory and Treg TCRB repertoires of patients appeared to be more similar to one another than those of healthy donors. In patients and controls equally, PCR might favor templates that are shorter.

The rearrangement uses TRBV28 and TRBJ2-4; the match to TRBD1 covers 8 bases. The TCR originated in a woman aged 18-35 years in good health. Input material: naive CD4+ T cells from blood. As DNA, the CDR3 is TGTGCCAGCAGTTCTTTTGATTTCAGGGGGCTCAGCAAAAACATTCAGTACTTC. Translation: CASSSFDFRGLSKNIQYF.